Presented here are 12 T cell receptor beta chains from one specimen sequenced in a study of blood T cell repertoires in COVID-19. Produced via immunoSEQ multiplex PCR; TCRdb's table is partial and in-frame only. The sample includes roughly 500,000 clones, around nine tenths of them seen just once. Sequencing used PBMCs or T cells enriched from blood (not recorded which). Every receptor here comes from a woman aged 40 to 50 who had recovered from COVID-19.

This chain uses TRBV10-1 with TRBJ1-1; a possible D gene is TRBD1 (5 bases). Between the trimmed V and J ends, which lost 7 bases and 5 bases, there was a span of 14 bases. The CDR3 is 13 amino acids. Germline CDR1 WNHNN, CDR2 SYGVQD (reference sequence). The DNA of the CDR3 is TGCGCCAGCATGGGGAGGGGTTGGACTGAAGCTTTCTTT. Residues: CASMGRGWTEAFF.

J is TRBJ2-2 and V is TRBV6-2 or TRBV6-3; 9 nucleotides align to TRBD1. This CDR3 has 16 amino acids. J lost 3 bases, V lost 4 bases, and 6 bases had no gene match. Germline CDR1 and CDR2: MNHEY and SVGEGT. The CDR3 DNA reads as TGTGCCAGCAGTTCCCACCGGGACAGGGACACCGGGGAGCTGTTTTTT. Protein: CASSSHRDRDTGELFF.

V is TRBV6-2 or TRBV6-3 and J is TRBJ1-5, with a weak D call TRBD1 (5 bases). Germline V gene sequence: CDR1 MNHEY, CDR2 SVGEGT. The ends were cut back, 5 bases at V and 4 bases at J, with 12 bases in the middle. The CDR3 runs 14 residues. The CDR3 region has the DNA TGTGCCAGCAGTCTTCGACAGCCTAATCAGCCCCAGCATTTT. Protein product: CASSLRQPNQPQHF.

The genes are TRBV7-2 and TRBJ2-1; the D is unclear. The CDR3 length is 13 residues. Trimming took off 3 bases at V and 5 bases at J, with 8 bases between the two ends. Germline V gene data show CDR1 as SGHTA and CDR2 as FQGNSA. CDR3 residues: CASSFLNNNEQFF. CDR3 DNA sequence: TGTGCCAGCAGCTTCCTCAACAACAATGAGCAGTTCTTC.

The chain joins TRBV7-2 to TRBJ2-3; TRBD2 matches 9 bases. This CDR3 has 14 amino acids. The V and J ends lost 5 bases and 4 bases, in that order; junction bases with no gene match: 4. Germline CDR1 reads SGHTA; CDR2 reads FQGNSA. CDR3 in DNA: TGTGCCAGCAGCCCGGTAGCGGGAGCAGATACGCAGTATTTT. Translated, it gives CASSPVAGADTQYF.

A few counts support this clone. V usage is TRBV5-1 and J usage is TRBJ1-3; TRBD1 is a possible D gene (5 bases). CDR3 size: 15 residues. The V end was cut by 2 bases, the J end by 0 bases, with 9 bases between. Germline lookup yields CDR1 SGHRS and CDR2 YFSETQ. In DNA form, the CDR3 reads TGCGCCAGCAGCTTTGGGCAGGGCTCTGGAAACACCATATATTTT. Its translation is CASSFGQGSGNTIYF.

This sequence joins TRBV14 and TRBJ1-1; D is undetermined. The CDR3 length is 16 residues. CDR1 is SGHDN, CDR2 FVKESK, per germline. V shed 4 bases and J shed 1 base, with 16 bases lying between them. The CDR3 loop reads CASSPRIIKRNTEAFF. In nucleotides, the CDR3 is TGTGCCAGCAGCCCACGGATCATAAAGCGGAACACTGAAGCTTTCTTT. Based on the CDR3 plus reference TRBV14 and TRBJ1-1, the full variable domain is EAGVTQFPSHSVIEKGQTVTLRCDPISGHDNLYWYRRVMGKEIKFLLHFVKESKQDESGMPNNRFLAERTGGTYSTLKVQPAELEDSGVYFCASSPRIIKRNTEAFFGQGTRLTVV.

The chain carries TRBV19 and TRBJ1-6; TRBD1 might be the D (5 bases). The germline gives CDR1 LNHDA, CDR2 SQIVND (reference sequence). V was clipped by 6 bases and J by 7 bases, with 19 bases between them. CDR3 length equals 16 residues. The CDR3 DNA sequence: TGTGCCAGTAGCTCCGGACGGGGGATAGGGAATTCACCCCTCCACTTT. Encoded protein: CASSSGRGIGNSPLHF. Based on the CDR3 plus reference TRBV19 and TRBJ1-6, the full variable domain is DGGITQSPKYLFRKEGQNVTLSCEQNLNHDAMYWYRQDPGQGLRLIYYSQIVNDFQKGDIAEGYSVSREKKESFPLTVTSAQKNPTAFYLCASSSGRGIGNSPLHFGNGTRLTVT.

This rearrangement joins TRBV27 to TRBJ1-4, with unresolved D. This CDR3 contains 16 residues. Trimming stripped 5 bases from V and 0 bases from J, with 13 bases between. Germline loops: CDR1 MNHEY, CDR2 SMNVEV (reference sequence). CDR3 nucleotide sequence: TGTGCCAGCAGTACCAACTTTAATCCAACTAATGAAAAACTGTTTTTT. This encodes CASSTNFNPTNEKLFF.

This clone has just a few counts. This specimen includes other DNA sequences encoding the same CDR3. The CDR3 region is CASSPTVPSYEQYF. The DNA for the CDR3 is TGTGCCAGCTCACCAACAGTACCATCCTACGAGCAGTACTTC. The rearrangement uses TRBV18 and TRBJ2-7; D unresolved. The CDR3 extends over 14 amino acids. The germline gives CDR1 KGHSH, CDR2 LQKENI. Trimming took 2 bases from V and 1 from J, leaving 9 bases between them.

The rearrangement links TRBV5-1 to TRBJ2-4, with D perhaps matching TRBD2 (6 bases). The germline gives CDR1 SGHRS, CDR2 YFSETQ. The ends were cut back, 1 base at V and 4 bases at J, with 12 bases in the middle. The CDR3 runs 15 residues. CDR3 region: CASSLSGGDKNIQYF. The CDR3 nucleotides read TGCGCCAGCAGCTTGTCTGGAGGGGATAAAAACATTCAGTACTTC.

This chain connects TRBV4-3 to TRBJ2-3; D possibly corresponds to TRBD2 (6 bases). The V end was cut by 3 bases, the J end by 2 bases, with 15 bases between. The V gene's germline CDR1 is LGHNA and CDR2 YSLEER. The CDR3 covers 16 residues. The CDR3 reads CASSHGWDFDTDTQYF. The CDR3 coding sequence is TGCGCCAGCAGCCACGGCTGGGACTTTGACACAGATACGCAGTATTTT.